This paragraph covers one TCR beta chain sequence. The antigen is not known. An end of the junction does not agree with germline; a read error may underlie this. The record originates from a study of beta chain features in type 1 diabetes. The study's findings and limits: Within patients, naive, central memory and Treg TCRB repertoires seemed more similar than within healthy donors. A potential influence of HLA type upon TCRB rearrangement remained unresolved herein. For Type 1 diabetes patients, all four CD4+ subsets carried TCRB CDR3s that were moderately but significantly shorter. It was possible that PCR favored shorter templates, equally so in patients and controls.

What was sequenced were expressed TCRB transcripts, since all of the isolated RNA had been reverse transcribed. Here immunoSEQ multiplex PCR was the method, and the copy in TCRdb shows in-frame clones only, minus some. The sample contains hundreds of thousands of clones, more than 13% of which appear only once. CDR3 length: 11 amino acids. Germline CDR1 and CDR2: SGHTA and FQGNSA. Markers CD45RO/CCR7/CD25/CD127/CD95/CD27 served to sort CD4+ naive, central memory, regulatory and stem cell-like memory cells. This receptor was identified in a young man with type 1 diabetes. Specimen: naive CD4+ T cells from blood. The rearrangement uses TRBV7-2 and TRBJ2-1, with D possibly called TRBD1 or TRBD2 (6 bases each). The CDR3 sequence is CASSPSGAQVF. The CDR3 DNA reads TGTGCCAGCAGCCCATCGGGGGCCCAGGTCTTC.